This T cell receptor beta chain was observed in a study of OX40 agonist ivuxolimab in advanced cancers. Only in-frame clones appear in the TCRdb table, and some are missing; sequencing was by immunoSEQ multiplex PCR. This sample carries roughly 40,000 clones, about 81% of them seen once, and the ten largest clones take roughly 2.7%. This clone came up a few times. Its antigen is not known. Study-level findings and limits: CD8+ T cells (on average) carried more expanded clones than CD4+ T cells.

Germline-derived CDR1 and CDR2 are SGHDT and YYEEEE. The CDR3 is 17 amino acids. The V and J ends lost 0 bases and 6 bases respectively, with 18 bases between them. Here the sequenced sample was CD4+ or CD8+ T cells sorted from blood, taken in a trial of the OX40 agonist ivuxolimab. The sequence was collected from an adult with an advanced solid tumor such as melanoma, head and neck, liver or kidney cancer. The chain links TRBV5-6 to TRBJ2-2; possibly TRBD1 or TRBD2 for D (5 bases each). CDR3 bases: TGTGCCAGCAGCTTGGCAGGGTCTAGCAGGCTTCCCGGGGAGCTGTTTTTT. Its translation is CASSLAGSSRLPGELFF.